The 9 T cell receptor beta chains given below trace back to one sample, sequenced in a study of blood T cell repertoires in COVID-19. Assay used: immunoSEQ multiplex PCR; TCRdb lists only in-frame clones, some missing. The data contain fewer than 650,000 clones, roughly 91% of them singletons. Source material: peripheral blood. The receptor set was obtained from a woman aged 45 to 65 with COVID-19, enrolled during active disease.

CDR3 nucleotide sequence: TGTGCCTGGACAACAGGGAGCAATCAGCCCCAGCATTTT. Translating gives CAWTTGSNQPQHF. V and J are TRBV30 and TRBJ1-5, with TRBD1 as a possible D gene (6 bases). Germline CDR1 reads GTSNPN; CDR2 reads SVGIG (reference sequence). This CDR3 has 13 amino acids. Trimming cost V 4 bases and J 1 base, with 8 bases left between them.

V usage is TRBV12-3 or TRBV12-4 and J usage is TRBJ2-7; D remains unclear. V lost 5 bases and J lost 12, with 14 bases in between. The CDR3 is 11 residues long. The CDR3 DNA sequence: TGTGCCAGCAGTCCGCGACTTGGTCCGTACTTC. This gives the protein CASSPRLGPYF.

This sequence joins TRBV5-4 and TRBJ1-1, with D possibly matching TRBD1 (5 bases). The CDR3 runs to 16 residues. V was shortened by 7 bases and J by 3 bases, with 22 bases between the two germline ends. In germline, CDR1 is SGHNT, CDR2 YYREEE (reference sequence). The CDR3 loop is CASGEAGKGMDTEAFF. DNA of the CDR3: TGTGCCAGCGGGGAGGCAGGGAAGGGTATGGACACTGAAGCTTTCTTT.

The chain employs TRBV12-3 or TRBV12-4 and TRBJ2-7; no clear D gene. V lost 5 bases to trimming and J lost 3 bases, with 8 bases between them. The CDR3 runs 12 residues. Here the CDR3 reads CASSHLFYEQYF. The CDR3 nucleotides are TGTGCCAGCAGTCACCTATTCTACGAGCAGTACTTC.

The rearrangement links TRBV11-3 to TRBJ2-2; 11 positions agree with TRBD2. CDR1 and CDR2 from the germline V gene are SGHNT and YENEEA. Trimming took 5 bases from V and 5 from J; bases not matched to a gene: 4. CDR3 length equals 15 residues. DNA for the CDR3: TGTGCCAGCAGCCGTAGCGGGGGGGCGACCGGGGAGCTGTTTTTT. Translating gives CASSRSGGATGELFF. The full variable domain, its missing parts supplied by reference TRBV11-3 and TRBJ2-2, is EAGVVQSPRYKIIEKKQPVAFWCNPISGHNTLYWYLQNLGQGPELLIRYENEEAVDDSQLPKDRFSAERLKGVDSTLKIQPAELGDSAVYLCASSRSGGATGELFFGEGSRLTVL.

The chain has TRBV11-2 and TRBJ2-3; D uncertain. V lost 3 bases, J lost 0 bases, and 7 bases lay in between. Germline lookup yields CDR1 SGHAT and CDR2 FQNNGV. This CDR3 comprises 14 residues. This CDR3 reads CASSFWASTDTQYF. In DNA form, the CDR3 reads TGTGCCAGCAGCTTTTGGGCTAGCACAGATACGCAGTATTTT.

The chain employs TRBV5-4 and TRBJ2-7, with TRBD1 identical over 10 bases. The V segment lost 4 bases and the J segment 5 bases; nucleotides outside the gene matches: 6. Germline CDR1 and CDR2: SGHNT and YYREEE (reference sequence). The CDR3 totals 14 residues. The CDR3 spells CASSHLDRGHEQYF. CDR3 sequence (DNA): TGTGCCAGCAGCCACTTAGACAGGGGGCACGAGCAGTACTTC. The full variable domain, its missing parts supplied by reference TRBV5-4 and TRBJ2-7, is ETGVTQSPTHLIKTRGQQVTLRCSSQSGHNTVSWYQQALGQGPQFIFQYYREEENGRGNFPPRFSGLQFPNYSSELNVNALELDDSALYLCASSHLDRGHEQYFGPGTRLTVT.

This clone was counted a single time. CDR3 nucleotides: TGTGCTAGTGGTTTAGCAACCGGGACAGGGAATTCACCCCTCCACTTT. It is translated as CASGLATGTGNSPLHF. This chain joins TRBV12-5 and TRBJ1-6; 9 bases fit TRBD1. There are 16 residues in the CDR3. CDR1 is LGHNT, CDR2 FRNRAP, per germline. Trimming removed 3 bases from V and 7 bases from J; junction bases left unmatched: 7.

The chain couples TRBV7-9 to TRBJ2-1, with TRBD2 matching over 7 bases. The CDR3 totals 16 residues. The junction had 11 bases not matched to a gene; V was cut back by 4 bases and J by 5 bases. Germline loops: CDR1 SEHNR, CDR2 FQNEAQ (reference sequence). In DNA, the CDR3 is TGTGCCAGCAGCTGGGGCCTTCGGCTAGCGGACAATGAGCAGTTCTTC. Translation gives CASSWGLRLADNEQFF.